This T cell receptor beta chain was sequenced for a study of blood T cell repertoires in COVID-19. Overall study: Sites in the United States, Italy and Spain provided acute and convalescent COVID-19 samples. T cells, B-cell-depleted T cells, or PBMCs supplied cDNA or gDNA.

Trimming removed 1 base from V and 3 bases from J; junction bases left unmatched: 2. Germline loops: CDR1 SGHVS, CDR2 FQNEAQ. This CDR3 contains 14 residues. The authors' processing: Amplification of reference gene primers was used by the study to estimate nucleated cell counts. Generated by immunoSEQ multiplex PCR, the TCRdb table keeps only in-frame clones and is missing some. V, J and clone size derive from that table, while D and trimming were established from the DNA sequence. The sample gives 45,000 to 60,000 clones, less than 90% of which show up once; 13% is in the top ten. V usage is TRBV7-8 and J usage is TRBJ1-2, with 7 bases aligning to TRBD1. The TCR was taken from an elderly woman with acute or convalescent COVID-19. Sequencing was performed on peripheral blood. The CDR3 coding sequence is TGTGCCAGCAGCTTAGTGGGACAGCACTATGGCTACACCTTC. As protein: CASSLVGQHYGYTF.